These T cell receptor beta chains were read from a single sample in a study of OX40 agonist ivuxolimab in advanced cancers. Clones were sequenced by immunoSEQ multiplex PCR, and TCRdb holds only the in-frame ones, with some missing. The sample shows some 5,100 clones, roughly 88% of them seen only once. The material sequenced was CD4+ or CD8+ T cells sorted from blood, taken in a trial of the OX40 agonist ivuxolimab. These receptors were taken from an adult with an advanced solid tumor such as melanoma, head and neck, liver or kidney cancer. The conserved cysteine and the conserved F or W are not part of the CDR3 here.

v_gene: TRBV29-1; CDR3aa: SVATSGRVHEQY
v_gene: TRBV18; CDR3aa: ASSQSGGLNTEAF
v_gene: TRBV11-2; CDR3aa: ASSPGSAGTEAF
v_gene: TRBV11-3; CDR3aa: ASSPSPVNTEAF
v_gene: TRBV2; CDR3aa: ASSEGDGYEQY
v_gene: TRBV7-6; CDR3aa: ASSDQRGAEAF
v_gene: TRBV7-6; CDR3aa: ASSFNSVPNTEAF
v_gene: TRBV9; CDR3aa: ASSKDPLGYT
v_gene: TRBV28; CDR3aa: ASQTSWGDEQY
v_gene: TRBV25-1; CDR3aa: ASKGRRGDEQF
v_gene: TRBV30; CDR3aa: AWSVRGGYEQY
v_gene: TRBV9; CDR3aa: ASSFRDRYEQY
v_gene: TRBV5-8; CDR3aa: ASSALDAREWTDTQY
v_gene: TRBV11-1; CDR3aa: ASSLGGGNTIY
v_gene: TRBV28; CDR3aa: ASSLASWQGFAEAF
v_gene: TRBV4-1; CDR3aa: ASGQVLRDYT
v_gene: TRBV19; CDR3aa: ASGVASVYNEQF
v_gene: TRBV25-1; CDR3aa: ASSEGRYTEAF
v_gene: TRBV7-9; CDR3aa: ASSLEGSQPQH
v_gene: TRBV20-1; CDR3aa: SQGGTEAF
v_gene: TRBV28; CDR3aa: ASSFSGSMGTEAF
v_gene: TRBV6-4; CDR3aa: ASSERGSTDTQY
v_gene: TRBV5-1; CDR3aa: ASSFYTREVGSYNEQF
v_gene: TRBV19; CDR3aa: ASSTPGQGLNFEKLF
v_gene: TRBV28; CDR3aa: ASSLLTGGGNTEAF